This TCR beta chain was sequenced in a study of control samples from healthy donors and cancer patients. Germline V gives CDR1 MNHEY, CDR2 SVGAGI. The CDR3 has 14 amino acids. V lost 4 bases and J lost 4; bases outside the gene matches: 5. Assay used: immunoSEQ multiplex PCR; TCRdb lists only in-frame clones, some missing. The table shows 150,000 or so clones, with around nine tenths occurring only once. This TCR was recovered from a man younger than 45 in good health. This chain uses TRBV6-5 with TRBJ1-2, with 8 bases aligning to TRBD1. Sequenced input: blood. Written as DNA, the CDR3 is TGTGCCAGCAGTTGGACAGGGACTGGCTATGGCTACACCTTC. This codes for CASSWTGTGYGYTF.